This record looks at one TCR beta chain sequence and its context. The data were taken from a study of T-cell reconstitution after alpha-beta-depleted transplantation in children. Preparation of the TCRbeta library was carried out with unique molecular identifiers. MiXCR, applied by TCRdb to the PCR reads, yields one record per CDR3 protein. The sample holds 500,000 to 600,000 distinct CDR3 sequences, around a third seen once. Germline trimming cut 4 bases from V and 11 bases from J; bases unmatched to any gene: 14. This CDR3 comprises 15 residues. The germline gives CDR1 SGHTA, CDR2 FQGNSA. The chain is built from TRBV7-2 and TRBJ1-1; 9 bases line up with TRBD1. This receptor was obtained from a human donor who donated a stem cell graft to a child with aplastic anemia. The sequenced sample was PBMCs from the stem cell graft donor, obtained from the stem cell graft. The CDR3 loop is CASSSLTGTGQRAFF. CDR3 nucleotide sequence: TGTGCCAGCAGCTCCCTGACCGGGACAGGGCAAAGGGCTTTCTTT. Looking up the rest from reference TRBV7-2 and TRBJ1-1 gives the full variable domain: GAGVSQSPSNKVTEKGKDVELRCDPISGHTALYWYRQSLGQGLEFLIYFQGNSAPDKSGLPSDRFSAERTGGSVSTLTIQRTQQEDSAVYLCASSSLTGTGQRAFFGQGTRLTVV.